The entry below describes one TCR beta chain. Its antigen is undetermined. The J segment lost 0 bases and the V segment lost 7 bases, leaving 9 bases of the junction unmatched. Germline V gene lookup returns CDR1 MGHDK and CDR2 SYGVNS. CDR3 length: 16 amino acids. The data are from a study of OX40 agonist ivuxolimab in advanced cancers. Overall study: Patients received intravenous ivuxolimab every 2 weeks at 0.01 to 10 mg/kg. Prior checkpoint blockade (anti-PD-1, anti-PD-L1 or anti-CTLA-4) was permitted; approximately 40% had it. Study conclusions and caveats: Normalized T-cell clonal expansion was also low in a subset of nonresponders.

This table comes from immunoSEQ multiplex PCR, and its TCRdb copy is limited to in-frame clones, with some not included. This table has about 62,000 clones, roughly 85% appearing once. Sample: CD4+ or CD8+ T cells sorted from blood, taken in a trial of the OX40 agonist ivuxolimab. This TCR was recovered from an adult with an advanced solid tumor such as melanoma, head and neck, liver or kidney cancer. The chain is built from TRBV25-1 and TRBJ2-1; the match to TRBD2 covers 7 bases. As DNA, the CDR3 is TGTGCCAGCACACCCTCGTCGGGGGGCTCCTACAATGAGCAGTTCTTC. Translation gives CASTPSSGGSYNEQFF.